Reported below is one T cell receptor (beta chain). What it binds is unknown. The sample belongs to a study of OX40 agonist ivuxolimab in advanced cancers. Whole-study context: Every 2 weeks, patients received ivuxolimab intravenously, dosed at 0.01 to 10 mg/kg. The study enrolled dose-escalation patients with hepatocellular carcinoma, melanoma, renal cell or head and neck cancer. Study conclusions and caveats: Clonal expansion in partial responders at 0.1-3.0 mg/kg ranked among the lowest. The study found that CD8+ T cells averaged more expanded clones than CD4+.

TCRdb keeps only in-frame clones here, not all; method: immunoSEQ multiplex PCR. The table includes tens of thousands of clones, 80% to 90% detected once. This CDR3 is built from 13 residues. Deletions cut 5 bases from V and 2 bases from J, with 10 bases between. CDR1 and CDR2 from the germline V gene are SGHRS and YFSETQ. The clonotype originates from an adult with an advanced solid tumor such as melanoma, head and neck, liver or kidney cancer. Sequenced material: CD4+ or CD8+ T cells sorted from blood, taken in a trial of the OX40 agonist ivuxolimab. The chain recombines TRBV5-1 with TRBJ2-5, with D uncertain. CDR3 coding DNA: TGCGCCAGCAGAATGAGCGAGCAAGAGACCCAGTACTTC. The encoded protein is CASRMSEQETQYF. Complete variable domain (other parts from reference TRBV5-1 and TRBJ2-5): KAGVTQTPRYLIKTRGQQVTLSCSPISGHRSVSWYQQTPGQGLQFLFEYFSETQRNKGNFPGRFSGRQFSNSRSEMNVSTLELGDSALYLCASRMSEQETQYFGPGTRLLVL.